Listed below are T cell receptor beta chains from one sample, sequenced in a study of T cell repertoires in cytomegalovirus infection. Their target antigens are unknown. TCRdb recomputed calls from the reads with MiXCR, one row per CDR3 protein. The sample shows hundreds of thousands of distinct CDR3 sequences, 30% to 35% of them seen only once. The material was cultured PBMCs, obtained from culture after CMV antigen stimulation. The source of these receptors is a human donor in good health (CMV status not recorded). Some clones in this sample may be carry-over from other donors' samples. CDR3s include the opening cysteine and the closing phenylalanine or tryptophan. The D gene is left open where the match is weak. The size field is filled for only some rows; it gives once, few, many or a size class.

CASTTAGGELFF	TGTGCCAGCACCACAGCCGGCGGGGAGCTGTTTTTT	TRBJ2-2	.	.	TRBV27
CASSLVGGNTQYF	TGTGCCAGCAGCTTAGTAGGGGGCAATACGCAGTATTTT	TRBJ2-3	TRBD1	few	TRBV7-2
CASSSRQGLYEQYF	TGTGCCAGCAGCTCGCGACAGGGTCTGTACGAGCAGTACTTC	TRBJ2-7	TRBD1	.	TRBV11-2
CASSKGDRNYGYTF	TGTGCCAGCAGTAAGGGGGACAGAAACTATGGCTACACCTTC	TRBJ1-2	TRBD1	.	TRBV27
CASSPWRGYNEQFF	TGTGCCAGCAGCCCCTGGCGGGGATACAATGAGCAGTTCTTC	TRBJ2-1	.	.	TRBV6-2/TRBV6-3
CASSQGWGNEQFF	TGCGCCAGCAGCCAAGGCTGGGGGAATGAGCAGTTCTTC	TRBJ2-1	.	.	TRBV4-3
CASSPPGRGTTGELFF	TGTGCCAGCAGCCCCCCAGGACGTGGCACCACCGGGGAGCTGTTTTTT	TRBJ2-2	.	once	TRBV11-2
CASSPPSRQGLEQYF	TGTGCCAGCTCACCACCCAGTCGACAGGGGTTGGAGCAGTACTTC	TRBJ2-7	TRBD1	few	TRBV18
CASSSPGLAGISSYNEQFF	TGCGCCAGCAGCTCGCCGGGACTAGCGGGGATAAGCTCCTACAATGAGCAGTTCTTC	TRBJ2-1	TRBD2	.	TRBV5-1
CASRGQPTEAFF	TGTGCCAGCAGAGGCCAACCCACTGAAGCTTTCTTT	TRBJ1-1	.	.	TRBV28
CASSTGTSGIPYNEQFF	TGTGCCAGCAGTACAGGGACTAGCGGGATACCCTACAATGAGCAGTTCTTC	TRBJ2-1	TRBD2	.	TRBV6-2/TRBV6-3
CASSFWREGLYEQYF	TGTGCCAGCAGCTTCTGGCGGGAGGGCCTATACGAGCAGTACTTC	TRBJ2-7	TRBD2	.	TRBV7-8
CASRFGLAGNTGELFF	TGTGCCAGCAGGTTCGGACTAGCGGGGAACACCGGGGAGCTGTTTTTT	TRBJ2-2	TRBD2	.	TRBV7-8
CAISDLPGQGNQPQHF	TGTGCCATCAGTGACCTTCCGGGACAGGGCAATCAGCCCCAGCATTTT	TRBJ1-5	TRBD1	.	TRBV10-3
CASSPTRGGGGKNIQYF	TGTGCCAGCAGCCCGACCAGGGGGGGGGGAGGGAAAAACATTCAGTACTTC	TRBJ2-4	.	few	TRBV7-2
CASSLSYGASTDTQYF	TGTGCCAGCAGTTTAAGCTATGGGGCCTCCACAGATACGCAGTATTTT	TRBJ2-3	.	few	TRBV27
CASSPGDPGQETQYF	TGTGCCAGCAGCCCCGGGGATCCGGGACAAGAGACCCAGTACTTC	TRBJ2-5	.	.	TRBV7-2
CASSLGGETEAFF	TGTGCCAGCAGTTTGGGGGGCGAGACTGAAGCTTTCTTT	TRBJ1-1	.	.	TRBV27
CASSQDAGAPGELFF	TGTGCCAGCAGCCAAGATGCAGGGGCCCCCGGGGAGCTGTTTTTT	TRBJ2-2	.	.	TRBV4-1
CASSPRQGTKNIQYF	TGTGCCAGCAGCCCTCGACAGGGTACCAAAAACATTCAGTACTTC	TRBJ2-4	TRBD1	.	TRBV7-2
CASSFTTNYGYTF	TGTGCCAGCAGCTTCACCACTAACTATGGCTACACCTTC	TRBJ1-2	.	.	TRBV7-9
CASSLEREISYNEQFF	TGTGCCAGCAGTTTAGAGCGGGAGATCTCCTACAATGAGCAGTTCTTC	TRBJ2-1	TRBD2	.	TRBV12-3/TRBV12-4
CASSPALLAGVRQYF	TGCGCCAGCAGCCCAGCCCTACTGGCCGGGGTAAGACAGTACTTC	TRBJ2-5	.	.	TRBV4-1
CSARPGGAPNTEAFF	TGCAGTGCTAGACCGGGGGGCGCACCCAACACTGAAGCTTTCTTT	TRBJ1-1	.	.	TRBV20-1
CASSLVAGGDRETQYF	TGTGCCAGCAGCTTAGTAGCGGGAGGGGACCGGGAGACCCAGTACTTC	TRBJ2-5	TRBD2	many	TRBV7-2
CSPVDTRGNTIYF	TGCAGCCCAGTAGACACACGGGGAAACACCATATATTTT	TRBJ1-3	.	.	TRBV29-1
CASSTQAGYEQFF	TGTGCCAGTAGTACGCAAGCGGGGTATGAGCAGTTCTTC	TRBJ2-1	TRBD2	.	TRBV19
CASSFSGSGNEQFF	TGTGCCAGCAGCTTTAGCGGGAGCGGGAATGAGCAGTTCTTC	TRBJ2-1	TRBD2	.	TRBV7-2
CASRSPGQAYNEQFF	TGTGCCAGCAGATCCCCGGGACAGGCCTACAATGAGCAGTTCTTC	TRBJ2-1	TRBD1	few	TRBV11-2
CASTLTATEGQPQHF	TGTGCCAGCACTCTGACAGCGACAGAGGGTCAGCCCCAGCATTTT	TRBJ1-5	.	once	TRBV2
CASSVSFRDSRAFF	TGTGCCAGTAGTGTCTCCTTTAGGGACAGTCGAGCTTTCTTT	TRBJ1-1	TRBD1	.	TRBV19
CASSEISSGVFTDTQYF	TGTGCCAGCAGCGAAATTTCCAGCGGGGTATTCACAGATACGCAGTATTTT	TRBJ2-3	TRBD2	.	TRBV9
CASSQTAWAGGVREQFF	TGTGCCAGCTCACAAACCGCCTGGGCGGGAGGCGTTAGGGAGCAGTTCTTC	TRBJ2-1	TRBD2	few	TRBV18
CASGLGRPGEAFF	TGTGCTAGTGGTTTGGGGCGTCCGGGAGAAGCTTTCTTT	TRBJ1-1	.	.	TRBV12-5
CASSEILAGVLTGELFF	TGTGCCAGCAGCGAAATTTTAGCGGGAGTACTCACCGGGGAGCTGTTTTTT	TRBJ2-2	TRBD2	.	TRBV7-2
CASSLTRVAYNEQFF	TGTGCCAGCAGCTTAACCAGGGTAGCCTACAATGAGCAGTTCTTC	TRBJ2-1	.	few	TRBV7-2
CASSEHTGEPHQPQHF	TGTGCCAGCAGCGAACATACAGGGGAGCCCCACCAGCCCCAGCATTTT	TRBJ1-5	TRBD1	few	TRBV7-2
CASSEGQAKETQYF	TGTGCCAGCAGTGAGGGACAGGCAAAAGAGACCCAGTACTTC	TRBJ2-5	TRBD1	.	TRBV2
CASSLATGPYGYTF	TGTGCCAGCAGCTTAGCTACAGGGCCCTATGGCTACACCTTC	TRBJ1-2	.	.	TRBV7-8
CASSLPLTEAFF	TGTGCCAGCAGCTTACCGTTAACTGAAGCTTTCTTT	TRBJ1-1	.	.	TRBV7-9
CASSLYSVGFTTGVIEKLFF	TGTGCCAGCAGTTTATACTCCGTCGGTTTTACAACAGGGGTTATTGAAAAACTGTTTTTT	TRBJ1-4	TRBD1	few	TRBV27
CASSSGTRAIDAGELFF	TGTGCCAGCAGTTCAGGGACAAGGGCCATAGACGCCGGGGAGCTGTTTTTT	TRBJ2-2	.	.	TRBV6-2/TRBV6-3
CSVGGGADTQYF	TGCAGCGTTGGTGGGGGGGCAGATACGCAGTATTTT	TRBJ2-3	TRBD2	.	TRBV29-1
CASSLGQTTQETQYF	TGTGCCAGCAGCTTAGGACAGACAACCCAAGAGACCCAGTACTTC	TRBJ2-5	.	.	TRBV7-6
CASSLVPYEQYF	TGTGCCAGCAGTTTAGTCCCCTACGAGCAGTACTTC	TRBJ2-7	.	many	TRBV7-9
CASTSDGTEETQYF	TGTGCCAGCACCTCTGACGGGACTGAGGAGACCCAGTACTTC	TRBJ2-5	.	.	TRBV7-2
CASSLASSGSPHEQYF	TGTGCCAGCAGCTTAGCTTCCAGCGGGAGCCCCCACGAGCAGTACTTC	TRBJ2-7	TRBD2	.	TRBV7-6
CASSVSGKRDTQYF	TGTGCCAGCAGTGTTAGCGGGAAGCGGGATACGCAGTATTTT	TRBJ2-3	TRBD2	.	TRBV12-3/TRBV12-4
CSARGSSLAGEGNEQFF	TGCAGTGCTAGAGGTTCGTCGTTAGCGGGAGAGGGCAATGAGCAGTTCTTC	TRBJ2-1	TRBD2	.	TRBV20-1
CSAWRDTQYF	TGCAGTGCTTGGCGAGATACGCAGTATTTT	TRBJ2-3	.	once	TRBV20-1
CASSTRTSGNNEQFF	TGTGCCAGCAGCACCCGGACTAGCGGCAACAATGAGCAGTTCTTC	TRBJ2-1	TRBD2	few	TRBV7-2